These T cell receptor beta chains were read from a single sample in a study of beta chain features in type 1 diabetes. Data came from immunoSEQ multiplex PCR; TCRdb stores just in-frame clones and leaves some out. The sample contains 300,000 to 450,000 clones, about 20% of which appear only once. The sample consisted of naive CD4+ T cells from blood. Receptor source: a woman between 18 and 30 years old in good health. Each CDR3 is given with its conserved first and last residue. A D gene is named only where the DNA matches it firmly. Clone size is shown for a subset of rows, as once, few, many or a class of expanded clone.

CDR3aa	CDR3nt	d_gene	len	v_gene	j_gene	abundance
CSVDRVGYNEQFF	TGCAGCGTAGACAGGGTGGGCTACAATGAGCAGTTCTTC	TRBD1	13	TRBV29-1	TRBJ2-1	-
CSGTEPVGELFF	TGCAGCGGGACAGAGCCGGTCGGGGAGCTGTTTTTT	-	12	TRBV29-1	TRBJ2-2	few
CAWSPNYEQYF	TGTGCCTGGAGTCCCAACTACGAGCAGTACTTC	-	11	TRBV30	TRBJ2-7	few
CASSEVAPGGANVLTF	TGTGCCAGCAGTGAAGTAGCCCCTGGAGGGGCCAACGTCCTGACTTTC	-	16	TRBV2	TRBJ2-6	few
CASSLGENEQFF	TGCGCCAGCAGCTTGGGAGAGAATGAGCAGTTCTTC	-	12	TRBV5-1	TRBJ2-1	-
CASSQTDRLNQPQHF	TGCGCCAGCAGCCAGACTGACAGGTTAAATCAGCCCCAGCATTTT	-	15	TRBV4-1	TRBJ1-5	-
CASIGLQGSEQYF	TGTGCCAGCATTGGGTTGCAGGGGAGCGAGCAGTACTTC	-	13	TRBV28	TRBJ2-7	-
CAWVDRARTDTQYF	TGTGCCTGGGTCGACAGGGCCCGCACAGATACGCAGTATTTT	TRBD1	14	TRBV30	TRBJ2-3	few
CASSVGASGYNEQFF	TGTGCCAGCAGCGTAGGGGCTAGCGGCTACAATGAGCAGTTCTTC	TRBD2	15	TRBV9	TRBJ2-1	-
CASSPRLAGGYNEQFF	TGTGCCAGCAGCCCGAGACTAGCGGGAGGGTACAATGAGCAGTTCTTC	TRBD2	16	TRBV5-4	TRBJ2-1	-
CASRGTGAATQYF	TGTGCCAGCAGGGGGACAGGGGCGGCGACCCAGTACTTC	TRBD1	13	TRBV2	TRBJ2-5	few
CASSQLRAETQYF	TGTGCCAGCAGCCAATTGAGGGCGGAGACCCAGTACTTC	-	13	TRBV14	TRBJ2-5	-
CASSSAGTSALSQYF	TGTGCCAGCAGCTCAGCCGGGACTAGCGCCTTATCGCAGTATTTT	TRBD2	15	TRBV9	TRBJ2-3	few
CSVGVHEKLFF	TGCAGCGTCGGGGTACATGAAAAACTGTTTTTT	-	11	TRBV29-1	TRBJ1-4	few
CASLPGTGDRNEQFF	TGCGCCTCCTTACCGGGGACAGGGGATCGGAATGAGCAGTTCTTC	TRBD1	15	TRBV5-1	TRBJ2-1	-
CAWSPSVNTIYF	TGTGCCTGGAGTCCCTCTGTAAACACCATATATTTT	-	12	TRBV30	TRBJ1-3	-
CASSSGTANEKLFF	TGTGCCAGCTCATCTGGGACAGCCAATGAAAAACTGTTTTTT	TRBD1	14	TRBV18	TRBJ1-4	-
CASSLSSGRTYEQYF	TGTGCCAGCAGCTTATCGAGCGGGAGGACCTACGAGCAGTACTTC	TRBD2	15	TRBV11-2	TRBJ2-7	few
CAAGGGDTQYF	TGTGCCGCGGGAGGGGGAGATACGCAGTATTTT	TRBD2	11	TRBV30	TRBJ2-3	-
CASSVQGSYGYTF	TGTGCCAGCTCAGTACAGGGTAGCTATGGCTACACCTTC	-	13	TRBV18	TRBJ1-2	-
CASSLLAGGFEQFF	TGTGCCAGCAGCTTACTAGCGGGAGGATTTGAGCAGTTCTTC	TRBD2	14	TRBV11-1	TRBJ2-1	few
CASSPRRNPYEQYF	TGTGCCAGCTCACCAAGGCGGAACCCCTACGAGCAGTACTTC	-	14	TRBV18	TRBJ2-7	few
CASSLERTLAEAFF	TGTGCCAGCAGCTTAGAAAGGACTCTCGCTGAAGCTTTCTTT	-	14	TRBV11-2	TRBJ1-1	-
CASSPLRGTGELFF	TGTGCCAGCAGCCCCCTTAGGGGGACCGGGGAGCTGTTTTTT	-	14	TRBV11-2	TRBJ2-2	few
CASSFAGQGSGANVLTF	TGCGCCAGCAGCTTCGCGGGACAGGGGTCTGGGGCCAACGTCCTGACTTTC	TRBD1	17	TRBV5-1	TRBJ2-6	few
CASSSGLSTDTQYF	TGCGCCAGCAGCTCGGGACTTAGCACAGATACGCAGTATTTT	-	14	TRBV5-1	TRBJ2-3	few
CASGPARQGSSYEQYF	TGTGCTAGTGGTCCCGCCCGACAGGGGAGCTCCTACGAGCAGTACTTC	TRBD1	16	TRBV12-5	TRBJ2-7	few
CASSNQGANIQYF	TGTGCCAGCAGTAACCAGGGGGCAAACATTCAGTACTTC	TRBD1	13	TRBV28	TRBJ2-4	few
CASRPAGTSSYNEQFF	TGTGCCAGTAGGCCTGCCGGGACTAGCTCCTACAATGAGCAGTTCTTC	TRBD2	16	TRBV19	TRBJ2-1	few
CASSFRAPAGANVLTF	TGCGCCAGCAGCTTCAGGGCGCCGGCTGGGGCCAACGTCCTGACTTTC	-	16	TRBV5-1	TRBJ2-6	-
CASRRGDTQYF	TGTGCCAGCAGGAGGGGGGATACGCAGTATTTT	-	11	TRBV2	TRBJ2-3	-
CASSPPGQGRSNYGYTF	TGTGCCAGCTCACCACCGGGACAGGGACGTTCTAACTATGGCTACACCTTC	TRBD1	17	TRBV18	TRBJ1-2	-
CATSRDVAGRGYTF	TGTGCCACCAGCAGAGATGTGGCAGGGCGCGGCTACACCTTC	-	14	TRBV15	TRBJ1-2	-
CASSSQGANGYTF	TGTGCCAGCAGCTCACAGGGGGCAAATGGCTACACCTTC	TRBD1	13	TRBV7-9	TRBJ1-2	-
CASSVGLADTQYF	TGTGCCAGCAGCGTAGGACTGGCAGATACGCAGTATTTT	-	13	TRBV9	TRBJ2-3	few
CASSENRGSNEKLFF	TGTGCCAGCAGCGAAAACAGGGGATCTAATGAAAAACTGTTTTTT	TRBD1	15	TRBV7-9	TRBJ1-4	-
CASSQEFHLLNTEAFF	TGCGCCAGCAGCCAAGAATTCCACTTGTTGAACACTGAAGCTTTCTTT	-	16	TRBV4-1	TRBJ1-1	few
CASSLGPASSSYEQYF	TGTGCCAGCAGCTTGGGGCCAGCCTCAAGCTCCTACGAGCAGTACTTC	-	16	TRBV11-2	TRBJ2-7	-
CASSLVRAGVSFF	TGCGCCAGCAGCTTGGTTCGAGCGGGAGTGTCGTTCTTC	TRBD2	13	TRBV5-1	TRBJ2-1	few
CAISEGMGGNTEAFF	TGTGCCATCAGTGAGGGGATGGGGGGGAATACTGAAGCTTTCTTT	-	15	TRBV10-3	TRBJ1-1	few
CASSLTPETYGYTF	TGTGCCAGCAGCTTAACACCAGAAACCTATGGCTACACCTTC	-	14	TRBV7-9	TRBJ1-2	few
CATSPRDRNFYGYTF	TGTGCCACCAGCCCCCGGGACAGGAACTTCTATGGCTACACCTTC	TRBD1	15	TRBV15	TRBJ1-2	few